This T cell receptor beta chain was observed in a study of blood T cell repertoires in COVID-19. Study details: T cells, B-cell-depleted T cells, or PBMCs provided the cDNA or gDNA that served as material.

Assay used: immunoSEQ multiplex PCR; TCRdb lists only in-frame clones, some missing. Of about 120,000 clones in the sample, 82% were seen once. The V gene's germline CDR1 is KGHDR and CDR2 SFDVKD. The CDR3 has 15 amino acids. V shed 0 bases and J 6 bases; nucleotides not matched to a gene: 4. This chain connects TRBV24-1 to TRBJ2-3; 8 nucleotides align to TRBD1. This receptor was identified in a human donor in a cohort sampled during active COVID-19. Sequences were obtained from peripheral blood. CDR3 residues: CATSDLSQGGDTQYF. The DNA of the CDR3 is TGTGCCACCAGTGATTTGTCACAGGGGGGCGATACGCAGTATTTT.